Below are 2 T cell receptor beta chains sequenced from a single sample in a study of cytomegalovirus exposure and HLA in healthy donors. The protocol was immunoSEQ multiplex PCR, while the TCRdb copy is restricted to in-frame clones and leaves out a portion. The sample holds 70,000 to 75,000 clones, 90% to 95% seen once. The sequencing input was PBMCs. The receptors were sampled from a man younger than 35 in good health and CMV-seropositive.

The rearrangement joins TRBV13 to TRBJ2-7; 7 nucleotides align to TRBD1. Germline loops: CDR1 PRHDT, CDR2 FYEKMQ (reference sequence). V dropped 11 bases and J dropped 4; count of bases not matched to a gene: 8. The CDR3 extends over 12 amino acids. CDR3 protein: CASGGQSYEQYF. Written as DNA, the CDR3 is TGTGCCTCAGGGGGACAGAGTTACGAGCAGTACTTC.

The V and J genes are TRBV28 and TRBJ2-7; tentatively, D is TRBD1 (5 bases). CDR3 size: 15 residues. V was clipped by 2 bases and J by 3 bases, with 14 bases between them. The germline CDR1 and CDR2 sequences are MDHEN and SYDVKM. CDR3 protein: CASSLARVVGYEQYF. The DNA of the CDR3 is TGTGCCAGCAGTTTAGCCAGGGTGGTGGGCTACGAGCAGTACTTC.